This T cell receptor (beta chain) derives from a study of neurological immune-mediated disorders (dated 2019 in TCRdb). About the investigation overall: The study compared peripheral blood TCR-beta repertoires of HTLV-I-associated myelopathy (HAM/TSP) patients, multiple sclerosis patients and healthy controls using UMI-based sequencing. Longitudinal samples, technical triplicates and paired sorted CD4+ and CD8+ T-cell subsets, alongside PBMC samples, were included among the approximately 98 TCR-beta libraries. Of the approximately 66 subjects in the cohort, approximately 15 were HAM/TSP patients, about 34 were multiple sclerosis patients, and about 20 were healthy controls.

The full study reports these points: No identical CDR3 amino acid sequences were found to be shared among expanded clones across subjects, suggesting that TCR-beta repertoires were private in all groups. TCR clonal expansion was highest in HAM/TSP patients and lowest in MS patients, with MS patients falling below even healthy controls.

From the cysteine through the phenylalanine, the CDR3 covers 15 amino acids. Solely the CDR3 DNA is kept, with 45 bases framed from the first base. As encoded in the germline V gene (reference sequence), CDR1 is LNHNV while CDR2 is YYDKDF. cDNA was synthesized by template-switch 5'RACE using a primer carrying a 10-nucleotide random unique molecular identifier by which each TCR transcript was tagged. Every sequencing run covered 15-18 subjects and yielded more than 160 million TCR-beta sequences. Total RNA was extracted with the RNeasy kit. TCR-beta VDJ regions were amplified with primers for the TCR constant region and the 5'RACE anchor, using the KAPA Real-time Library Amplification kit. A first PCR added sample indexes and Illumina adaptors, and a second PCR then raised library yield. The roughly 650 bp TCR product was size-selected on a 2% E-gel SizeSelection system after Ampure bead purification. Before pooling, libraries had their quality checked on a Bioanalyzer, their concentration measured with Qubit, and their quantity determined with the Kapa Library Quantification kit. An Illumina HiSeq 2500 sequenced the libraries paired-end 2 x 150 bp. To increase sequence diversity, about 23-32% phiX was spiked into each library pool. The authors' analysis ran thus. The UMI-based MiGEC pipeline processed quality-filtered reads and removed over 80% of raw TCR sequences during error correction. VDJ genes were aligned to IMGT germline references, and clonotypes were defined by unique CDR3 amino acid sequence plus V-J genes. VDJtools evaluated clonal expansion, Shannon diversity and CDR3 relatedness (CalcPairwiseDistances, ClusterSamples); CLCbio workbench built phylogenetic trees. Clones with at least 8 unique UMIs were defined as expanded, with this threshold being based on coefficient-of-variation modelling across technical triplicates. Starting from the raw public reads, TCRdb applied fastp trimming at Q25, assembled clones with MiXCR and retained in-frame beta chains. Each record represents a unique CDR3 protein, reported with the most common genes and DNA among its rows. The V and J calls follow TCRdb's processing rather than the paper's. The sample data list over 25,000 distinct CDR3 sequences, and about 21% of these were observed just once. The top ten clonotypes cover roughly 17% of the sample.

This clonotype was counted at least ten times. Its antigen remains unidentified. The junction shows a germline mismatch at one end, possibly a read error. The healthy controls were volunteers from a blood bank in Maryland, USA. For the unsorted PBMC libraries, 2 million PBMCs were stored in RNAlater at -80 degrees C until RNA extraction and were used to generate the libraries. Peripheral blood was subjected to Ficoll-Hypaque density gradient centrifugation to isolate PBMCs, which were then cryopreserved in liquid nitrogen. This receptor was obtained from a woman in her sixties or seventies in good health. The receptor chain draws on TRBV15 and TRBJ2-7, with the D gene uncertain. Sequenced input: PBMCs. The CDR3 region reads CATSSPTSPSHEQYF. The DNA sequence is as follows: TGTGCCACCAGCAGTCCGACATCTCCCTCCCACGAGCAGTACTTC.